The rows below give T cell receptor beta chains drawn from one sample of a study of cytomegalovirus exposure and HLA in healthy donors. Clones were sequenced by immunoSEQ multiplex PCR, and TCRdb holds only the in-frame ones, with some missing. Counted here are about 160,000 clones, 75% to 85% occurring once; the ten biggest clones make up roughly 6%. Sequencing was performed on PBMCs. The source is a man between 50 and 59 years old in good health and CMV-seropositive. Both conserved end residues are part of each CDR3. The order of the fields is clone size, V gene, J gene, D gene, CDR3 protein, CDR3 DNA. A D gene is named only where the DNA matches it firmly. The size of a clone is reported for some rows only, either as once, few or many, or as a class for expanded clones.

NA	TRBV5-1	TRBJ2-7	TRBD2	CASSRGTSGSRSSYEQYF	TGCGCCAGCAGCCGGGGGACTAGCGGGAGCCGTAGCTCCTACGAGCAGTACTTC
NA	TRBV28	TRBJ2-3	TRBD2	CASSLAGDADTQYF	TGTGCCAGCAGTCTAGCGGGAGATGCAGATACGCAGTATTTT
NA	TRBV7-2	TRBJ2-5	TRBD2	CASSHLDGLAGGPETQYF	TGTGCCAGCAGCCACCTCGACGGTCTAGCGGGAGGGCCAGAGACCCAGTACTTC
NA	TRBV28	TRBJ1-5	TRBD1	CASSTLRGTANQPQHF	TGTGCCAGCAGTACGCTCCGGGGGACAGCCAATCAGCCCCAGCATTTT
NA	TRBV6-6	TRBJ1-3	NA	CASSYSGGDGNTIYF	TGTGCCAGCAGTTACTCGGGAGGGGATGGAAACACCATATATTTC
NA	TRBV19	TRBJ2-4	TRBD2	CASSGREAKNIQYF	TGTGCCAGTAGCGGGAGGGAAGCCAAAAACATTCAGTACTTC
NA	TRBV7-3	TRBJ2-1	TRBD2	CASSPGTRVSNEQFF	TGTGCCAGCAGCCCCGGGACTAGAGTTAGCAATGAGCAGTTCTTC
NA	TRBV6-1	TRBJ2-7	NA	CASSDRGRGTYEQYF	TGTGCCAGCAGTGACCGCGGTAGGGGAACCTACGAGCAGTACTTC
NA	TRBV18	TRBJ2-1	NA	CASSPPAGSSYNEQFF	TGTGCCAGCTCACCACCGGCGGGGAGCTCCTACAATGAGCAGTTCTTC
NA	TRBV9	TRBJ2-1	NA	CASSGGTFYNEQFF	TGTGCCAGCAGCGGAGGGACATTCTACAATGAGCAGTTCTTC
NA	TRBV19	TRBJ2-1	TRBD2	CASIGTSGLNEQFF	TGTGCCAGCATCGGGACTAGCGGACTCAATGAGCAGTTCTTC
NA	TRBV11-3	TRBJ2-1	TRBD2	CASSFKDTSVQEQFF	TGTGCCAGCAGCTTCAAGGATACTAGCGTCCAAGAGCAGTTCTTC
NA	TRBV11-3	TRBJ2-5	NA	CASSLGLQETQYF	TGTGCCAGCAGCTTAGGGCTGCAAGAGACCCAGTACTTC
NA	TRBV2	TRBJ1-6	NA	CASSAQGYSPLHF	TGTGCCAGCAGTGCCCAGGGTTACTCACCCCTCCACTTT
NA	TRBV5-5	TRBJ2-5	TRBD1	CASSLGGQETQYF	TGTGCCAGCAGCTTGGGGGGACAGGAGACCCAGTACTTC
NA	TRBV29-1	TRBJ2-1	TRBD2	CSVDRASGNYNEQFF	TGCAGCGTTGATAGGGCTAGCGGGAACTACAATGAGCAGTTCTTC
few	TRBV5-8	TRBJ1-5	TRBD1	CASSVQGYSNQPQHF	TGTGCCAGCAGCGTACAGGGGTATAGCAATCAGCCCCAGCATTTT